Below, 18 T cell receptor beta chains from the same sample are listed, as sequenced in a study of early T cells in non-severe SARS-CoV-2 infection. TCRdb re-called the 5' RACE reads with MiXCR, one entry per CDR3 protein. The sample has around 50,000 distinct CDR3 sequences; roughly 12% are singletons. Source material: whole blood. The receptors here all came from an adult who was a healthcare worker with PCR-confirmed SARS-CoV-2 infection or an uninfected control (not recorded which).

The chain is built from TRBV10-2 and TRBJ2-2, with no clear D. Germline CDR1 WSHSY, CDR2 SAAADI. This CDR3 comprises 11 residues. Trimming stripped 7 bases from V and 5 bases from J, with 5 bases between. The CDR3 here is CASIYTGELFF. In nucleotides, the CDR3 is TGCGCCAGCATATATACCGGGGAGCTGTTTTTT.

The sample holds many counts of this clonotype. The chain joins TRBV7-2 to TRBJ2-1, with a possible D match to TRBD2 (6 bases). This CDR3 is 14 amino acids long. From germline, CDR1 is SGHTA and CDR2 FQGNSA. Trimming took 5 bases from V and 4 from J, leaving 12 bases between them. In DNA form, the CDR3 reads TGTGCCAGCAGCCTCCTCCGGGAGTACAATGAGCAGTTCTTC. Encoded protein: CASSLLREYNEQFF.

This clonotype was observed at least ten times. The CDR3 is CASSFGAGATDTQYF. The CDR3 nucleotides are TGTGCCAGCAGTTTTGGGGCAGGGGCCACAGATACGCAGTATTTT. The chain joins TRBV12-3 or TRBV12-4 to TRBJ2-3, with a possible D match to TRBD1 (6 bases). The CDR3 has 15 amino acids. With 3 bases removed from V and 2 bases from J, the gap between germline ends came to 12 bases.

This clonotype was found many times. V is TRBV11-2 and J is TRBJ2-7; D gene unclear. V was cut by 6 bases and J by 5 bases, with 17 bases left in between. The CDR3 contains 14 residues. CDR1 and CDR2 from the germline V gene are SGHAT and FQNNGV. This chain's CDR3 is CASSPTPLGNEQYF. CDR3 DNA sequence: TGTGCCAGCAGTCCGACCCCTCTTGGGAACGAGCAGTACTTC. Full variable domain (rest looked up from reference TRBV11-2 and TRBJ2-7): EAGVAQSPRYKIIEKRQSVAFWCNPISGHATLYWYQQILGQGPKLLIQFQNNGVVDDSQLPKDRFSAERLKGVDSTLKIQPAKLEDSAVYLCASSPTPLGNEQYFGPGTRLTVT.

This clonotype came up many times. J is TRBJ2-2 and V is TRBV6-2 or TRBV6-3; perhaps D is TRBD1 or TRBD2 (5 bases each). Trimming removed 10 bases from V and 0 bases from J, with 15 bases in between. Germline-derived CDR1 and CDR2 are MNHEY and SVGEGT. The CDR3 has 15 residues. The CDR3 reads CANTGTDANTGELFF. The CDR3 nucleotides read TGTGCCAACACCGGGACGGACGCGAACACCGGGGAGCTGTTTTTT.

This clonotype came up many times. The chain couples TRBV3-1 to TRBJ1-1; tentative D call: TRBD1 (5 bases). The CDR3 consists of 15 residues. Trimming took off 5 bases at V and 4 bases at J, with 17 bases between the two ends. Germline assignment: CDR1 LGHDT and CDR2 YNNKEL (reference sequence). The CDR3 DNA sequence: TGTGCCAGCAGCAATGTCCAGGGTCGGGGCACTGAAGCTTTCTTT. It specifies CASSNVQGRGTEAFF.

This clonotype came up a few times. Mismatch with germline at one junction end may stem from a read error. The chain joins TRBV7-7 to TRBJ2-7; D remains unclear. CDR1 is SSHAT, CDR2 FNYEAQ, per germline (reference sequence). The CDR3 contains 13 residues. CDR3 loop: CASSLDADYEQYF. The CDR3 nucleotides are TGTGCTAGCAGCTTAGACGCAGACTACGAGCAGTACTTC. The variable domain in full, with the rest retrieved from reference TRBV7-7 and TRBJ2-7, is GAGVSQSPRYKVTKRGQDVTLRCDPISSHATLYWYQQALGQGPEFLTYFNYEAQPDKSGLPSDRFSAERPEGSISTLTIQRTEQRDSAMYRCASSLDADYEQYFGPGTRLTVT.

This clonotype was detected many times. The V call is TRBV3-1, the J call TRBJ2-1; weak D call: TRBD1 (5 bases). CDR1 is LGHDT and CDR2 is YNNKEL in the germline V gene (reference sequence). The CDR3 totals 13 residues. Deletions cut 0 bases from V and 10 bases from J, with 10 bases between. In DNA, the CDR3 is TGTGCCAGCAGCCAAGATAGCAGGACAGAGCAGTTCTTC. Encoded protein: CASSQDSRTEQFF.

The chain recombines TRBV3-1 with TRBJ1-6; 9 bases map to TRBD1. V was clipped by 2 bases and J by 11 bases; unmatched bases: 13. The CDR3 has 17 amino acids. Germline V lookup: CDR1 LGHDT, CDR2 YNNKEL (reference sequence). CDR3 sequence (DNA): TGTGCCAGCAGCCAACCAGGCTCCGGACAGGGGAAGCCACCCCTCCACTTT. Amino acid sequence: CASSQPGSGQGKPPLHF. Full variable domain (rest looked up from reference TRBV3-1 and TRBJ1-6): DTAVSQTPKYLVTQMGNDKSIKCEQNLGHDTMYWYKQDSKKFLKIMFSYNNKELIINETVPNRFSPKSPDKAHLNLHINSLELGDSAVYFCASSQPGSGQGKPPLHFGNGTRLTVT.

The table lists this clonotype with a few counts. The chain employs TRBV20-1 and TRBJ2-3, with D perhaps matching TRBD2 (5 bases). CDR1 DFQATT and CDR2 SNEGSKA come from the germline V gene (reference sequence). V was shortened by 2 bases and J by 2 bases, with 14 bases between the two germline ends. The length of the CDR3 is 15 residues. In DNA form, the CDR3 reads TGCAGTGCTAGACTACGGGGAACTTCCACAGATACGCAGTATTTT. Residues: CSARLRGTSTDTQYF.

This clonotype was picked up a small number of times. The chain employs TRBV7-6 and TRBJ2-1; maybe TRBD2 (6 bases). This CDR3 has 12 amino acids. V was pared by 10 bases and J by 3 bases, with 10 bases between. Germline V gives CDR1 SGHVS, CDR2 FNYEAQ. CDR3 DNA: TGTGCCATCGGGACTTTCTACAATGAGCAGTTCTTC. Translating gives CAIGTFYNEQFF.

This clonotype was counted at least ten times. The chain joins TRBV20-1 to TRBJ1-2; D is undetermined. The germline gives CDR1 DFQATT, CDR2 SNEGSKA (reference sequence). Trimming stripped 3 bases from V and 6 bases from J, with 8 bases between. The CDR3 covers 11 residues. The chain's CDR3 is CSASVVDGYTF. The DNA of the CDR3 is TGCAGTGCTAGTGTAGTGGATGGCTACACCTTC.

As regards this clonotype: Since a much larger clone is just one base distant, this may be a read error. This rearrangement joins TRBV20-1 to TRBJ1-6, with D possibly matching TRBD1 (6 bases). Germline-derived CDR1 and CDR2 are DFQATT and SNEGSKA (reference sequence). CDR3 length equals 16 residues. CDR3 protein: CSARVVGGRYNSPHHF. The DNA for the CDR3 is TGCAGTGCTAGAGTTGTTGGGGGGCGATATAATTCACCCCACCACTTT.

The rearrangement joins TRBV12-5 to TRBJ1-4, with D unresolved. The V gene lost 3 bases and the J gene lost 9 bases, with 5 bases spanning the gap. The CDR3 runs 11 residues. CDR1 LGHNT and CDR2 FRNRAP come from the germline V gene. CDR3 residues: CASGFGKKLFF. In nucleotides, the CDR3 is TGTGCTAGTGGTTTTGGCAAAAAACTGTTTTTT.

The V call is TRBV5-6, the J call TRBJ2-1; TRBD1 aligns across 10 bases. The CDR3 consists of 16 residues. Germline V gene lookup returns CDR1 SGHDT and CDR2 YYEEEE. V lost 1 base, J lost 4 bases, and 5 bases stayed unmatched. The CDR3 coding sequence is TGTGCCAGCAGCTTGTGGACAGGGGGAGATTACAATGAGCAGTTCTTC. It encodes CASSLWTGGDYNEQFF.

This clonotype was found many times. The chain carries TRBV7-8 and TRBJ2-3, with 13 bases matching TRBD2. The CDR3 extends over 18 amino acids. CDR1 is SGHVS, CDR2 FQNEAQ, per germline. V lost 5 bases to trimming and J lost 6 bases; unmatched junction nucleotides: 14. The CDR3 DNA reads as TGTGCCAGCAGCCATGGACTAGCGGGAGTTGGGGTAGGGGATACGCAGTATTTT. Residues: CASSHGLAGVGVGDTQYF.

Concerning this clonotype itself: A read error may explain this, as a much larger clone is one base away. V and J are TRBV11-2 and TRBJ1-1; TRBD1 aligns across 8 bases. The CDR3 extends over 14 amino acids. Germline V gene lookup returns CDR1 SGHAT and CDR2 FQNNGV. With 1 base clipped from V and 4 bases from J, the junction kept 2 bases outside the gene matches. DNA of the CDR3: TGTGCCAGCAGCTTAGGGACAGGGTTCACTGAAGCTTTCTTT. It translates to CASSLGTGFTEAFF. The variable domain in full, with the rest retrieved from reference TRBV11-2 and TRBJ1-1, is EAGVAQSPRYKIIEKRQSVAFWCNPISGHATLYWYQQILGQGPKLLIQFQNNGVVDDSQLPKDRFSAERLKGVDSTLKIQPAKLEDSAVYLCASSLGTGFTEAFFGQGTRLTVV.

Worth noting for this clonotype: The junction shows a germline mismatch at one end, possibly a read error. The V and J genes are TRBV20-1 and TRBJ2-7; D ambiguous. This CDR3 has 10 residues. Germline CDR1 is DFQATT and CDR2 is SNEGSKA (reference sequence). The CDR3 spells CSASPREQHF. CDR3 in DNA: TGCAGTGCCTCCCCGCGCGAGCAGCACTTC.